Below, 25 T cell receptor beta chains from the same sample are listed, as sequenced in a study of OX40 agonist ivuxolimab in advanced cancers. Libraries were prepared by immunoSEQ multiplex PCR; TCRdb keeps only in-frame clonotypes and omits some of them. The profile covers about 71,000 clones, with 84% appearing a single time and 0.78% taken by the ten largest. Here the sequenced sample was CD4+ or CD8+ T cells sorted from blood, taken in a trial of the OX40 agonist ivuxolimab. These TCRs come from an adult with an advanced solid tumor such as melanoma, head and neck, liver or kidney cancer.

CDR3 region: CASSGLAREGEQYF. Written as DNA, the CDR3 is TGTGCCAGCAGCGGCCTGGCAAGGGAGGGCGAGCAGTACTTC. The V gene is TRBV7-2, the J gene TRBJ2-7, with 7 nucleotides matching TRBD2. Germline V gene data show CDR1 as SGHTA and CDR2 as FQGNSA. The CDR3 length is 14 residues. J gave up 6 bases and V 5 bases, and 10 bases lay outside the gene matches.

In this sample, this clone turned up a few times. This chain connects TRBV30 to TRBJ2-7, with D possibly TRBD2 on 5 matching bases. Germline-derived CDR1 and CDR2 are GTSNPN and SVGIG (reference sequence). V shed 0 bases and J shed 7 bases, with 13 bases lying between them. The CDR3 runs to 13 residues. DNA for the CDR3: TGTGCCTGGAGTGTCGGAGGAACGGGGGAGCAGTACTTC. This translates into CAWSVGGTGEQYF.

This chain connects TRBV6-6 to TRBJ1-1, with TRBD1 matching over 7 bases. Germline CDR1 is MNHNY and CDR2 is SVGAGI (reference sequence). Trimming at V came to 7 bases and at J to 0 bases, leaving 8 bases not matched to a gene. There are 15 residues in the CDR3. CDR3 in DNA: TGTGCCAGCATTCCACTAGGACAGGTGAACACTGAAGCTTTCTTT. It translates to CASIPLGQVNTEAFF.

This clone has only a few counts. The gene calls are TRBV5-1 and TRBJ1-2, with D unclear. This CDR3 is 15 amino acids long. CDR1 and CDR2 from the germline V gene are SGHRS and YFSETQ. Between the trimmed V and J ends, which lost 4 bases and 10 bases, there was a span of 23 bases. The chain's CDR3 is CASSTDGVLPWLYTF. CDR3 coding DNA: TGCGCCAGCAGCACGGACGGAGTCCTCCCTTGGCTCTACACCTTC.

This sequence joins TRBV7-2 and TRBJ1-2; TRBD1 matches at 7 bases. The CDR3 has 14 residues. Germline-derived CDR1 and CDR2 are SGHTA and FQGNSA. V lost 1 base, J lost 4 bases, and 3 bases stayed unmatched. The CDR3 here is CASSLGRDSYGYTF. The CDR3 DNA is TGTGCCAGCAGCTTAGGGAGGGACAGCTATGGCTACACCTTC.

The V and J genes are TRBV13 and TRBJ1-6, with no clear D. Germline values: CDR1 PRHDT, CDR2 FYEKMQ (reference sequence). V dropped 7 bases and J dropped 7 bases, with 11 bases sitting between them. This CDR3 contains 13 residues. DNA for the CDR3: TGTGCCAGCAATGTGGAATCGAATTCACCCCTCCACTTT. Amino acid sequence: CASNVESNSPLHF. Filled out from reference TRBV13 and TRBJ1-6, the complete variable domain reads AAGVIQSPRHLIKEKRETATLKCYPIPRHDTVYWYQQGPGQDPQFLISFYEKMQSDKGSIPDRFSAQQFSDYHSELNMSSLELGDSALYFCASNVESNSPLHFGNGTRLTVT.

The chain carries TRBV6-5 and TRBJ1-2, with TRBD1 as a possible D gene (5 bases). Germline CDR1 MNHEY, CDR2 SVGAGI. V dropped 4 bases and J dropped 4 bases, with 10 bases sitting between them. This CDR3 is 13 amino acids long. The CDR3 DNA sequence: TGTGCCAGCAGTTCCTCCGGGACCTATGGCTACACCTTC. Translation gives CASSSSGTYGYTF.

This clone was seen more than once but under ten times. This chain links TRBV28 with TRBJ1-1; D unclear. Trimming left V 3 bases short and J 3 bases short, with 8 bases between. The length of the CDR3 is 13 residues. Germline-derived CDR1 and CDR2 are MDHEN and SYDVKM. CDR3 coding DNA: TGTGCCAGCAGTTTGGTCCGGGACACTGAAGCTTTCTTT. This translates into CASSLVRDTEAFF.

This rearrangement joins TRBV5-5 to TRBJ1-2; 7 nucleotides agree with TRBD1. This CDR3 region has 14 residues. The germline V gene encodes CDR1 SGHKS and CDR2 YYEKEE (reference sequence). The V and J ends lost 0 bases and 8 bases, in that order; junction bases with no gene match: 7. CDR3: CASSLEGTVSGYTF. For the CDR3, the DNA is TGTGCCAGCAGCTTGGAGGGGACAGTTTCCGGCTACACCTTC.

CDR3 nucleotides: TGCAGTGCCAGGGCCCGGCCCCAGCATTTT. Translated, it gives CSARARPQHF. This chain uses TRBV20-1 with TRBJ1-5; D perhaps matches TRBD1 (5 bases). The germline V gene has CDR1 DFQATT and CDR2 SNEGSKA (reference sequence). The CDR3 is 10 amino acids. Deletions cut 6 bases from V and 9 bases from J, with 9 bases between.

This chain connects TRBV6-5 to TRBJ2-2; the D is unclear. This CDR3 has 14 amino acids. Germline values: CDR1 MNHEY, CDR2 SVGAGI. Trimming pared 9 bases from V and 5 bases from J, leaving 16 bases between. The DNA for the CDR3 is TGTGCCAGTATAGGGATTCTTTCAACCGGGGAGCTGTTTTTT. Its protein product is CASIGILSTGELFF.

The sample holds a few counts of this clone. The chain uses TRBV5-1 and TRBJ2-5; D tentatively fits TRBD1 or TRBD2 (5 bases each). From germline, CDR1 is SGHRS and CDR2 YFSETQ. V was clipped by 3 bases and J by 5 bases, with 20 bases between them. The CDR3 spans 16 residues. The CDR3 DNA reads TGCGCCAGCAGCTCTTTACCCGGGGCCAACGGGGAGACCCAGTACTTC. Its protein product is CASSSLPGANGETQYF.

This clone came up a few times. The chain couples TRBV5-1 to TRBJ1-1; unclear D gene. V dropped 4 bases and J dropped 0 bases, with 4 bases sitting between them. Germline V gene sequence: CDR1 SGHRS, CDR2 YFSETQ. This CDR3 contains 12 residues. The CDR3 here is CASSTMNTEAFF. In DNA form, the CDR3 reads TGCGCCAGCAGCACGATGAACACTGAAGCTTTCTTT.

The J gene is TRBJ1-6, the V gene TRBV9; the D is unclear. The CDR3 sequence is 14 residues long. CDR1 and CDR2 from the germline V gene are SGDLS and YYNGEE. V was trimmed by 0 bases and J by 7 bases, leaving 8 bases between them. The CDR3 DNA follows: TGTGCCAGCAGCGTAGCGGCGGGGAATTCACCCCTCCACTTT. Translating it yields CASSVAAGNSPLHF.

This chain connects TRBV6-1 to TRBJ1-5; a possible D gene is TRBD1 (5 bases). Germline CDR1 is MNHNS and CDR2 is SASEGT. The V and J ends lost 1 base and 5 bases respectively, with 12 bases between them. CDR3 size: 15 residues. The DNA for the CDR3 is TGTGCCAGCAGTGAAGTAAGGGGACGGCATCAGCCCCAGCATTTT. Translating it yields CASSEVRGRHQPQHF.

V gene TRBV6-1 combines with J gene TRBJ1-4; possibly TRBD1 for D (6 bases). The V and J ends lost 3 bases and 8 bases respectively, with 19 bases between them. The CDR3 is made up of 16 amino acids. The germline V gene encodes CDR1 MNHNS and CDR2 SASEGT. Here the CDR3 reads CASSDRQARGREKLFF. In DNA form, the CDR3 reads TGTGCCAGCAGTGATAGGCAGGCCAGGGGTCGCGAAAAACTGTTTTTT.

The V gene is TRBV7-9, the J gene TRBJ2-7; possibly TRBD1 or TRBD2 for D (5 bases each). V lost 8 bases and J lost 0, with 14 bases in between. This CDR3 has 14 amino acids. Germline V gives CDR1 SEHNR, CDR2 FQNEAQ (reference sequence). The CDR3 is CASSGTASSYEQYF. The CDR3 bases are TGTGCCAGCTCCGGGACGGCGAGCTCCTACGAGCAGTACTTC.

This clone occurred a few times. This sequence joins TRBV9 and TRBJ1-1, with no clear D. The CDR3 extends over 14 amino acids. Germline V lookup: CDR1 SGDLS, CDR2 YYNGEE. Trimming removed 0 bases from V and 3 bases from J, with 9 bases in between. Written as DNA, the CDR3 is TGTGCCAGCAGCGTAGGGGTTTGGGACACTGAAGCTTTCTTT. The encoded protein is CASSVGVWDTEAFF. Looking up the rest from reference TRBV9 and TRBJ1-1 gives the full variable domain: DSGVTQTPKHLITATGQRVTLRCSPRSGDLSVYWYQQSLDQGLQFLIQYYNGEERAKGNILERFSAQQFPDLHSELNLSSLELGDSALYFCASSVGVWDTEAFFGQGTRLTVV.

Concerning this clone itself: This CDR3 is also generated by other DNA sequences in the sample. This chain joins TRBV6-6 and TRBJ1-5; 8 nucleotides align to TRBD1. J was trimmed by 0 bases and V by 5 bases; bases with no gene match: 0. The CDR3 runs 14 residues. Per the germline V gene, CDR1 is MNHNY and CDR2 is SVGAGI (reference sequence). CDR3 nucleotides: TGTGCCAGCAGTGGACAGGGTAGCAATCAGCCCCAGCATTTT. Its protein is CASSGQGSNQPQHF.

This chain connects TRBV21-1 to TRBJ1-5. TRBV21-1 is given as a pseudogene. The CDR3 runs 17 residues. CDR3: CASSYTWSAFSNQPQHF. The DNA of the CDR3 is TGTGCCAGCAGCTACACCTGGTCGGCTTTTAGCAATCAGCCCCAGCATTTT.

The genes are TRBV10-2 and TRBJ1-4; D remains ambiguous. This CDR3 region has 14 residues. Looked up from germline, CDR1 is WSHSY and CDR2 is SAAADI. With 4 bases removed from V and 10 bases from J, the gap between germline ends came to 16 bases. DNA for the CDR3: TGCGCCAGCAGTGCGGGAAGCCCGGGCGGAAAACTGTTTTTT. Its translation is CASSAGSPGGKLFF.

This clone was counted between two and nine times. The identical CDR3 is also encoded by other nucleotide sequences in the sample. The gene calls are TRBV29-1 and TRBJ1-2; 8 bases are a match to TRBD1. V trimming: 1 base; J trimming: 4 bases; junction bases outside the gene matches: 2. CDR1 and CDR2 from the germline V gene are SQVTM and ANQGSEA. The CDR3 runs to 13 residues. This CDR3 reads CSVEAGGGYGYTF. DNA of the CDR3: TGCAGCGTTGAAGCAGGGGGCGGCTATGGCTACACCTTC.

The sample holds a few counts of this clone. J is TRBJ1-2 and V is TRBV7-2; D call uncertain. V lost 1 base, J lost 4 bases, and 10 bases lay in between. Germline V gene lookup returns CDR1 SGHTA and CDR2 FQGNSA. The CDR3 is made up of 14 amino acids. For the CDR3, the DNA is TGTGCCAGCAGCTTAGTTGTCGGTATCTATGGCTACACCTTC. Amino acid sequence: CASSLVVGIYGYTF.

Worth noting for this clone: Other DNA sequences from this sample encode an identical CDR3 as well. The CDR3 DNA follows: TGCGCCAGCAGCCCGGAGGGCACAGATACGCAGTATTTT. Translated: CASSPEGTDTQYF. This sequence joins TRBV5-1 and TRBJ2-3; possible D gene TRBD2, 5 bases. This CDR3 is 13 amino acids long. CDR1 SGHRS and CDR2 YFSETQ come from the germline V gene. The V and J ends lost 4 bases and 1 base respectively, with 7 bases between them.

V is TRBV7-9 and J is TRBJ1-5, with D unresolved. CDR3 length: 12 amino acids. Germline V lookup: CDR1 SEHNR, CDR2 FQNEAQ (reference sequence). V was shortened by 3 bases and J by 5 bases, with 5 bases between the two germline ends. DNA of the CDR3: TGTGCCAGCAGCTTGGTCGATCAGCCCCAGCATTTT. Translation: CASSLVDQPQHF.